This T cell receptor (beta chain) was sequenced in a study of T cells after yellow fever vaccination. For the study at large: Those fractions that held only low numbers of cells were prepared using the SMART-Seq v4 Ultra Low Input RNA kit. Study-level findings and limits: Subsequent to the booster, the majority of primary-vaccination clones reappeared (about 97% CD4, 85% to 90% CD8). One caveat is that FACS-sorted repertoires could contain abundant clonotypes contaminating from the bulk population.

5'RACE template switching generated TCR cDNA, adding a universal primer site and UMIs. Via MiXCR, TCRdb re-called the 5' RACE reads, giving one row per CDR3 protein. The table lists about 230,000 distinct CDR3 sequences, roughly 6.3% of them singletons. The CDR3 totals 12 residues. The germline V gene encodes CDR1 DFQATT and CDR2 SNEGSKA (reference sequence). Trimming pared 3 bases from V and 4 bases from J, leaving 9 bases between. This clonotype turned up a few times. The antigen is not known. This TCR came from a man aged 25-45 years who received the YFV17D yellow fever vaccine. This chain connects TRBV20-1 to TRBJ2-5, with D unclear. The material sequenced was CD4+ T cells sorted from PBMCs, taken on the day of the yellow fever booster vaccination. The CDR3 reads CSASDRVETQYF. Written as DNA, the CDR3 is TGCAGTGCTAGCGATAGAGTAGAGACCCAGTACTTC.